A single sample is the source of the 32 T cell receptor beta chains below, sequenced in a study of blood T cell repertoires in COVID-19. This table comes from immunoSEQ multiplex PCR, and its TCRdb copy is limited to in-frame clones, with some not included. The table lists some 130,000 clones, about 75% of them singletons. Input material: peripheral blood. These receptors were obtained from a man of 80 years or more with acute or convalescent COVID-19.

As DNA, the CDR3 is TGTGCCAGCAGCCTAGACGGGGTAGCAGATACGCAGTATTTT. Amino acids: CASSLDGVADTQYF. The V call is TRBV3-1 (or the pseudogene TRBV3-2), the J call TRBJ2-3; D may be TRBD2 (5 bases). Germline CDR1 reads LGHDT; CDR2 reads YNNKEL (reference sequence). V lost 4 bases and J lost 4, with 12 bases in between. The CDR3 contains 14 residues.

The rearrangement links TRBV18 to TRBJ2-7; D gene uncertain. Germline assignment: CDR1 KGHSH and CDR2 LQKENI. The CDR3 length is 13 residues. Deletions cut 4 bases from V and 0 bases from J, with 7 bases between. The CDR3 loop is CASSQESSYEQYF. CDR3 coding DNA: TGTGCCAGCTCACAGGAGAGCTCCTACGAGCAGTACTTC.

This chain joins TRBV5-5 and TRBJ2-5; 10 positions agree with TRBD1. CDR3 length equals 17 residues. V trimming: 1 base; J trimming: 5 bases; junction bases outside the gene matches: 11. In germline, CDR1 is SGHKS, CDR2 YYEKEE (reference sequence). The CDR3 loop is CASSLFRGQGTGETQYF. The CDR3 nucleotides are TGTGCCAGCAGCTTGTTCCGGGGACAGGGGACAGGGGAGACCCAGTACTTC.

V and J are TRBV27 and TRBJ2-3, with unresolved D. The CDR3 has 17 amino acids. With 2 bases removed from V and 0 bases from J, the gap between germline ends came to 15 bases. Looked up from germline, CDR1 is MNHEY and CDR2 is SMNVEV (reference sequence). CDR3 coding DNA: TGTGCCAGCAGTTTAACCAGGTGGGCCGCCAGCACAGATACGCAGTATTTT. Translation gives CASSLTRWAASTDTQYF.

The genes are TRBV6-5 and TRBJ2-7; D is perhaps TRBD1 (6 bases). The V end was cut by 10 bases, the J end by 1 base, with 14 bases between. Germline V CDR1 and CDR2: MNHEY, SVGAGI. CDR3 length: 13 residues. The CDR3 nucleotides are TGTGCCATCAGCCGAGGGGGATCCTACGAGCAGTACTTC. Protein: CAISRGGSYEQYF.

The gene calls are TRBV27 and TRBJ2-2; 7 bases match TRBD2. CDR1 MNHEY and CDR2 SMNVEV come from the germline V gene (reference sequence). The V segment lost 6 bases and the J segment 4 bases; nucleotides outside the gene matches: 17. This CDR3 region has 18 residues. This chain's CDR3 is CASSPRGLLALGTGELFF. CDR3 sequence (DNA): TGTGCCAGCAGCCCGCGGGGACTATTAGCCCTGGGCACCGGGGAGCTGTTTTTT.

This clone occurred a few times. V is TRBV7-3 and J is TRBJ1-2, with D perhaps matching TRBD1 (5 bases). The CDR3 runs to 16 residues. Germline V gene lookup returns CDR1 SGHTA and CDR2 FQGTGA. Trimming took off 1 base at V and 4 bases at J, with 16 bases between the two ends. The CDR3 region has the DNA TGTGCCAGCAGCTTAATGGGTACAGGAACGTCCTATGGCTACACCTTC. This sequence encodes CASSLMGTGTSYGYTF.

The J gene is TRBJ2-7, the V gene TRBV7-2; a possible D gene is TRBD2 (6 bases). This CDR3 is built from 15 residues. Trimming took off 5 bases at V and 1 base at J, with 15 bases between the two ends. Germline V CDR1 and CDR2: SGHTA, FQGNSA. The CDR3 DNA sequence: TGTGCCAGCAGCCCGACCGGGACTCCATCCTACGAGCAGTACTTC. Encoded protein: CASSPTGTPSYEQYF. Complete variable domain (other parts from reference TRBV7-2 and TRBJ2-7): GAGVSQSPSNKVTEKGKDVELRCDPISGHTALYWYRQSLGQGLEFLIYFQGNSAPDKSGLPSDRFSAERTGGSVSTLTIQRTQQEDSAVYLCASSPTGTPSYEQYFGPGTRLTVT.

The J gene is TRBJ2-6, the V gene TRBV7-9; possibly TRBD2 for D (5 bases). Germline CDR1 reads SEHNR; CDR2 reads FQNEAQ (reference sequence). The length of the CDR3 is 16 residues. Trimming stripped 3 bases from V and 0 bases from J, with 9 bases between. The CDR3 sequence: CASSFTGFSGANVLTF. In nucleotides, the CDR3 is TGTGCCAGCAGCTTCACGGGGTTCTCTGGGGCCAACGTCCTGACTTTC.

J is TRBJ2-2 and V is TRBV5-1, with a weak D call TRBD2 (5 bases). The CDR3 is 16 residues long. CDR1 and CDR2 (germline): SGHRS, YFSETQ. V was shortened by 0 bases and J by 0 bases, with 9 bases between the two germline ends. The CDR3 DNA reads as TGCGCCAGCAGCTTGGCCCTAGCCGCGAACACCGGGGAGCTGTTTTTT. Protein: CASSLALAANTGELFF.

The chain couples TRBV29-1 to TRBJ2-2; D may be TRBD1 (6 bases). The V gene's germline CDR1 is SQVTM and CDR2 ANQGSEA. The length of the CDR3 is 13 residues. V gave up 6 bases and J gave up 7 bases, with 15 bases separating them. CDR3 in amino acids: CSVKDRRDGELFF. The CDR3 coding sequence is TGCAGCGTGAAAGACAGGCGCGACGGGGAGCTGTTTTTT.

The CDR3 DNA follows: TGTGCCAGCAGTCCGCTTGGGGGGGGGAACTATGGCTACACCTTC. This gives the protein CASSPLGGGNYGYTF. The chain combines TRBV6-5 with TRBJ1-2, with D tentatively TRBD1 (5 bases). The CDR3 length is 15 residues. Germline V gene data show CDR1 as MNHEY and CDR2 as SVGAGI. The ends were cut back, 5 bases at V and 2 bases at J, with 15 bases in the middle.

The chain employs TRBV5-1 and TRBJ1-2; 7 nucleotides align to TRBD1. The CDR3 runs 16 residues. V shed 4 bases and J 2 bases; nucleotides not matched to a gene: 11. CDR1 is SGHRS and CDR2 is YFSETQ in the germline V gene. The CDR3 reads CASSLTTGSVNYGYTF. The CDR3 region has the DNA TGCGCCAGCAGCCTCACGACAGGGTCCGTCAACTATGGCTACACCTTC.

The chain is built from TRBV2 and TRBJ2-3, with 15 bases fitting TRBD2. Trimming cost V 4 bases and J 7 bases; bases outside gene matches: 9. The CDR3 contains 17 residues. CDR1 SNHLY and CDR2 FYNNEI come from the germline V gene. CDR3 nucleotides: TGTGCCAGCAGTGCCGGACTAGCGGGGGGGCCGGGGAATACGCAGTATTTT. It is translated as CASSAGLAGGPGNTQYF.

V usage is TRBV7-8 and J usage is TRBJ2-5; TRBD2 agrees at 10 bases. The germline CDR1 and CDR2 sequences are SGHVS and FQNEAQ. The CDR3 sequence is 18 residues long. Trimming at V came to 1 base and at J to 4 bases, leaving 12 bases not matched to a gene. This CDR3 reads CASSLGFSGGALSETQYF. The CDR3 DNA reads as TGTGCCAGCAGCTTAGGATTCAGCGGGGGGGCTCTTTCAGAGACCCAGTACTTC.

The sample holds a few counts of this clone. V usage is TRBV5-1 and J usage is TRBJ2-1; TRBD2 matches 13 bases. The V gene end was trimmed by 3 bases and the J gene end by 6 bases; junction bases not matched to a gene: 3. Germline V gene data show CDR1 as SGHRS and CDR2 as YFSETQ. The CDR3 is made up of 15 amino acids. The CDR3 spells CASSSGTSGVNEQFF. The CDR3 DNA sequence: TGCGCCAGCAGCTCCGGGACTAGCGGGGTCAATGAGCAGTTCTTC.

J is TRBJ2-7 and V is TRBV5-1, with D possibly matching TRBD1 (6 bases). Germline assignment: CDR1 SGHRS and CDR2 YFSETQ. Deletions cut 1 base from V and 2 bases from J, with 13 bases between. There are 15 residues in the CDR3. DNA of the CDR3: TGCGCCAGCAGCTTGTCCAGGGGCTATACCTACGAGCAGTACTTC. This translates into CASSLSRGYTYEQYF.

The chain has TRBV7-9 and TRBJ1-1; TRBD1 is a possible D gene (6 bases). This CDR3 is built from 13 residues. The V end lost 1 base, the J end lost 6 bases, and 9 bases lay between the germline ends. Germline V CDR1 and CDR2: SEHNR, FQNEAQ (reference sequence). The CDR3 nucleotides read TGTGCCAGCAGCTTAGACAGGGTATCTGAAGCTTTCTTT. Protein: CASSLDRVSEAFF.

The chain uses TRBV6-2 or TRBV6-3 and TRBJ2-7; TRBD1 is a possible D gene (6 bases). This CDR3 is 15 amino acids long. V lost 0 bases and J lost 2, with 11 bases in between. Germline V gives CDR1 MNHEY, CDR2 SVGEGT. DNA for the CDR3: TGTGCCAGCAGTTACTCCCAACAGGGCGCCTACGAGCAGTACTTC. Translation gives CASSYSQQGAYEQYF.

This chain links TRBV5-5 with TRBJ2-7, with 8 bases identical to TRBD1. V was pared by 4 bases and J by 6 bases, with 9 bases of the junction left unmatched. This CDR3 is 14 amino acids long. Germline assignment: CDR1 SGHKS and CDR2 YYEKEE (reference sequence). CDR3 sequence: CASSRTQGAVEQYF. The CDR3, as DNA: TGTGCCAGCAGCAGGACCCAGGGGGCCGTCGAGCAGTACTTC.

The chain joins TRBV5-6 to TRBJ1-5; a possible D gene is TRBD1 (5 bases). CDR1 is SGHDT, CDR2 YYEEEE, per germline. The CDR3 has 15 amino acids. Trimming stripped 2 bases from V and 7 bases from J, with 16 bases between. For the CDR3, the DNA is TGTGCCAGCAGCTTCGGTGGGGACTTCGCCCAGCCCCAGCATTTT. Protein product: CASSFGGDFAQPQHF.

The chain joins TRBV27 to TRBJ2-1; D is ambiguous. This CDR3 contains 14 residues. The V end was cut by 1 base, the J end by 2 bases, with 6 bases between. Germline CDR1 MNHEY, CDR2 SMNVEV (reference sequence). This CDR3 is CASSLLWPYNEQFF. The DNA of the CDR3 is TGTGCCAGCAGTTTATTATGGCCCTACAATGAGCAGTTCTTC.

V usage is TRBV12-5 and J usage is TRBJ1-5; no clear D. The ends were cut back, 9 bases at V and 6 bases at J, with 18 bases in the middle. Germline CDR1 is LGHNT and CDR2 is FRNRAP. This CDR3 has 14 amino acids. The chain's CDR3 is CASSLSSAGQPQHF. CDR3 coding DNA: TGTGCTAGCAGCCTCAGTTCAGCGGGTCAGCCCCAGCATTTT.

This chain uses TRBV7-2 with TRBJ2-5, with TRBD1 identical over 9 bases. V shed 5 bases and J 4 bases; nucleotides not matched to a gene: 2. Germline V gene data show CDR1 as SGHTA and CDR2 as FQGNSA. This CDR3 is 13 amino acids long. CDR3 sequence (DNA): TGTGCCAGCAGCCGACAGGGGGGAGAGACCCAGTACTTC. This encodes CASSRQGGETQYF.

The chain uses TRBV9 and TRBJ2-7; 12 bases are a match to TRBD1. The CDR3 has 15 amino acids. Germline CDR1 is SGDLS and CDR2 is YYNGEE. Unmatched junction bases numbered 7, after V lost 5 bases and J lost 4 bases. CDR3 sequence (DNA): TGTGCCAGCAGTTCCGGGACAGGGGGCTTGTACGAGCAGTACTTC. It is translated as CASSSGTGGLYEQYF.

The V call is TRBV9, the J call TRBJ2-3, with TRBD2 identical over 10 bases. Trimming cost V 4 bases and J 4 bases; bases outside gene matches: 6. There are 15 residues in the CDR3. From germline, CDR1 is SGDLS and CDR2 YYNGEE. The CDR3 DNA sequence: TGTGCCAGCAGCACTAGCGGGGTAAGCTCAGATACGCAGTATTTT. This sequence encodes CASSTSGVSSDTQYF.

This clone was observed once. J is TRBJ1-2 and V is TRBV5-6, with 9 bases aligning to TRBD1. CDR1 is SGHDT and CDR2 is YYEEEE in the germline V gene. V shed 4 bases, J shed 3 bases, and the junction held 4 bases outside the gene matches. The CDR3 extends over 14 amino acids. This chain's CDR3 is CASSDGTGHYGYTF. CDR3 coding DNA: TGTGCCAGCAGCGATGGGACAGGGCACTATGGCTACACCTTC.

The rearrangement links TRBV5-1 to TRBJ2-1, with 7 nucleotides matching TRBD2. The CDR3 runs 15 residues. The J segment lost 0 bases and the V segment lost 4 bases, leaving 4 bases of the junction unmatched. Germline V lookup: CDR1 SGHRS, CDR2 YFSETQ. CDR3 DNA: TGCGCCAGCAGCCCTAGCGGAAGCTCCTACAATGAGCAGTTCTTC. Its protein product is CASSPSGSSYNEQFF.

The rearrangement uses TRBV7-2 and TRBJ2-7; weak D call: TRBD1 (7 bases). The CDR3 has 16 amino acids. Trimming stripped 5 bases from V and 7 bases from J, with 24 bases between. Germline CDR1 reads SGHTA; CDR2 reads FQGNSA. CDR3 sequence: CASSPRDSGRGEEQYF. CDR3 in DNA: TGTGCCAGCAGCCCGCGCGATAGCGGCAGGGGGGAAGAGCAGTACTTC.

The chain links TRBV10-3 to TRBJ1-2; 8 bases map to TRBD1. Germline V gene data show CDR1 as ENHRY and CDR2 as SYGVKD. The CDR3 length is 15 residues. V shed 0 bases and J 7 bases; nucleotides not matched to a gene: 7. The CDR3 is CAISESGQGAGGYTF. The CDR3 bases are TGTGCCATCAGTGAGTCGGGTCAGGGGGCCGGTGGCTACACCTTC.

The chain joins TRBV11-2 to TRBJ1-2, with D possibly being TRBD1 (6 bases). The germline V gene encodes CDR1 SGHAT and CDR2 FQNNGV. The CDR3 extends over 17 amino acids. With 4 bases removed from V and 1 base from J, the gap between germline ends came to 19 bases. The CDR3 DNA sequence: TGTGCCAGCAGCTGGCATGGGGGCAAGAGCGGTAACTATGGCTACACCTTC. Translation gives CASSWHGGKSGNYGYTF.

This clone was observed a single time. In nucleotides, the CDR3 is TGTGCCAGCAGCTTAGGACGGGGTCAGCCCCAGCATTTT. Its protein is CASSLGRGQPQHF. V is TRBV7-2 and J is TRBJ1-5; D remains unclear. CDR3 size: 13 residues. The V gene lost 1 base and the J gene lost 6 bases, with 7 bases spanning the gap. From germline, CDR1 is SGHTA and CDR2 FQGNSA.